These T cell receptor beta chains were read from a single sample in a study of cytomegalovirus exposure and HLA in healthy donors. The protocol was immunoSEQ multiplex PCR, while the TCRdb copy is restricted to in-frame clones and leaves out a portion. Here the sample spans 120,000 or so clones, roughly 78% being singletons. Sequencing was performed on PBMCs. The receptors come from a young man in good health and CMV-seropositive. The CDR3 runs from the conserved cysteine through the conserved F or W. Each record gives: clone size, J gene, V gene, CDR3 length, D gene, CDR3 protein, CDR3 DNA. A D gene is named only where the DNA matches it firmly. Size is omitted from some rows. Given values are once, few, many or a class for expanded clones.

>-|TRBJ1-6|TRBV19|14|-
CASTRYVGHSPLHF
TGTGCCAGTACCCGGTACGTGGGCCATTCACCCCTCCACTTT
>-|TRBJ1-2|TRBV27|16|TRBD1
CASSSPTGGRIGGYTF
TGTGCCAGCAGTTCGCCGACAGGGGGTCGAATAGGTGGCTACACCTTC
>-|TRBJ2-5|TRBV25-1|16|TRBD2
CASSDRLAGGTETQYF
TGTGCCAGCAGTGACAGGCTAGCGGGGGGGACGGAGACCCAGTACTTC
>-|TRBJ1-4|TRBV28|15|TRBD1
CASTGQPPSNEKLFF
TGTGCCAGCACGGGACAGCCACCATCTAATGAAAAACTGTTTTTT
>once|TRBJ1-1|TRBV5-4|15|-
CASSLWGGGNTEAFF
TGTGCCAGCAGCTTGTGGGGGGGCGGGAACACTGAAGCTTTCTTT
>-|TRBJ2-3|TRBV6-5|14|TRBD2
CASSGRGGTDTQYF
TGTGCCAGCAGCGGACGGGGGGGCACAGATACGCAGTATTTT
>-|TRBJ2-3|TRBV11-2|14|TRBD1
CASSSGTELDTQYF
TGTGCCAGCAGTTCCGGGACAGAACTTGATACGCAGTATTTT
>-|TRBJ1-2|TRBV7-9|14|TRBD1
CATPRTGPNYGYTF
TGTGCCACTCCCCGGACAGGGCCTAACTATGGCTACACCTTC
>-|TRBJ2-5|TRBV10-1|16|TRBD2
CASSENKRGARETQYF
TGCGCCAGCAGTGAGAACAAGCGGGGGGCGAGAGAGACCCAGTACTTC
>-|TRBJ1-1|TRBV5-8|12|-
CASSPGYTEAFF
TGTGCCAGCAGTCCAGGGTACACTGAAGCTTTCTTT
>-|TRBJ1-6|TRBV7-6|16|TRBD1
CASSPRTGGSNSPLHF
TGTGCCAGCAGCCCAAGAACAGGGGGCAGTAATTCACCCCTCCACTTT
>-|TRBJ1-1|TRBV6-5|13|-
CASRTLLNTEAFF
TGTGCCAGCAGGACCCTACTAAACACTGAAGCTTTCTTT
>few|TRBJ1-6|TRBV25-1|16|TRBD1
CASSELTGVGTSPLHF
TGTGCCAGCAGTGAACTAACAGGGGTCGGAACATCACCCCTCCACTTT
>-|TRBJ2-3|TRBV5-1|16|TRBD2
CASSGTSGGAADTQYF
TGCGCCAGCAGCGGGACTAGCGGGGGGGCTGCAGATACGCAGTATTTT
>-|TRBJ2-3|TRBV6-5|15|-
CASSPQAGMGDTQYF
TGTGCCAGCAGTCCCCAAGCGGGTATGGGTGATACGCAGTATTTT
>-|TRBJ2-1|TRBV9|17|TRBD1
CASSVRDRGIFIDEQFF
TGTGCCAGCAGCGTCCGGGACAGGGGGATTTTTATTGATGAGCAGTTCTTC
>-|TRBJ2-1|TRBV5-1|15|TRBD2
CASSRTSDTYNEQFF
TGCGCCAGCAGCAGAACTAGCGATACCTACAATGAGCAGTTCTTC
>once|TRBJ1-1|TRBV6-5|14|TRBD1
CASSHRGLNTEAFF
TGTGCCAGCAGCCACAGGGGGCTGAACACTGAAGCTTTCTTT
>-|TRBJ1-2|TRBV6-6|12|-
CASAGSDYGYTF
TGTGCCAGCGCAGGGTCTGACTATGGCTACACCTTC
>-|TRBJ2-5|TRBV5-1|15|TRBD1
CASSSTDRGAETQYF
TGCGCCAGCAGCTCGACAGACAGGGGAGCAGAGACCCAGTACTTC
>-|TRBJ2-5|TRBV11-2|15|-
CASSIGLTLQETQYF
TGTGCCAGCAGCATTGGGCTTACTCTACAAGAGACCCAGTACTTC
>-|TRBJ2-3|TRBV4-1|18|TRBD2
CASSQGYDGRGATDTQYF
TGCGCCAGCAGCCAAGGGTATGACGGGCGGGGGGCTACAGATACGCAGTATTTT
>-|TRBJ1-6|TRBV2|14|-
CASSDGPNNSPLHF
TGTGCCAGCAGTGATGGGCCAAATAATTCACCCCTCCACTTT
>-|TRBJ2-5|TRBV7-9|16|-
CASSLKSDRRLETQYF
TGTGCCAGCAGCTTAAAATCTGACAGGCGATTGGAGACCCAGTACTTC
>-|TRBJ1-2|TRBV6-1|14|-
CASSQKGGIGGYTF
TGTGCCAGCAGCCAAAAGGGCGGGATCGGGGGCTACACCTTC
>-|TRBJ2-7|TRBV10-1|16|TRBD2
CASSDGLAGASYEQYF
TGCGCCAGCAGTGACGGGCTAGCGGGGGCCTCCTACGAGCAGTACTTC
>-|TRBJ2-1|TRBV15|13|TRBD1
CAIRTGGIDEQFF
TGTGCCATCAGGACAGGGGGAATTGATGAGCAGTTCTTC
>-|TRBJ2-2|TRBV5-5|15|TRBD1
CASSLGQGWTGELFF
TGTGCCAGCAGCTTGGGACAGGGTTGGACCGGGGAGCTGTTTTTT
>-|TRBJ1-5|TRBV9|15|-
CASSPEGGVIQPQHF
TGTGCCAGCAGCCCCGAGGGAGGGGTGATTCAGCCCCAGCATTTT
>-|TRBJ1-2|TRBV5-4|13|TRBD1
CASSLGGIAGYTF
TGTGCCAGCAGCCTAGGGGGCATCGCTGGCTACACCTTC
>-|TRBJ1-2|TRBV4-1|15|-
CASLPERSYNYGYTF
TGCGCCAGCCTACCGGAAAGGAGTTATAACTATGGCTACACCTTC
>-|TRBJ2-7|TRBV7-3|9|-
CASSLGRDF
TGTGCCAGCAGCTTAGGGCGGGACTTC
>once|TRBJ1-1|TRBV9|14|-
CASSGGLGDTEAFF
TGTGCCAGCAGCGGTGGGTTAGGAGACACTGAAGCTTTCTTT
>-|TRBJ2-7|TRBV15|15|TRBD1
CATSLRQGSSYEQYF
TGTGCCACCAGCCTGCGACAGGGGAGTTCTTACGAGCAGTACTTC
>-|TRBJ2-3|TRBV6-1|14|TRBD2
CASTPRGGLDTQYF
TGTGCCAGCACCCCTCGGGGGGGCCTCGATACGCAGTATTTT
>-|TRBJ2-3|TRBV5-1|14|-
CASSVTTSTDTQYF
TGCGCCAGCAGCGTGACTACCAGCACAGATACGCAGTATTTT
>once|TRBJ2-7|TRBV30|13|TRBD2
CAWASGGAGKQYF
TGTGCCTGGGCTAGCGGGGGGGCCGGGAAGCAGTACTTC
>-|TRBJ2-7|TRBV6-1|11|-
CASSDRLEQYF
TGTGCCAGCAGTGACCGACTCGAGCAGTACTTC
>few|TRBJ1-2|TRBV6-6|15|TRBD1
CASTMGQGVLYGYTF
TGTGCCAGCACCATGGGACAGGGGGTACTCTATGGCTACACCTTC
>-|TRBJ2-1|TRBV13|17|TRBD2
CASSFGLAGLAYNEQFF
TGTGCCAGCAGCTTTGGACTAGCGGGACTGGCTTACAATGAGCAGTTCTTC
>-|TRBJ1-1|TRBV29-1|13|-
CSVYGISTTEAFF
TGCAGCGTTTACGGGATCTCTACAACTGAAGCTTTCTTT
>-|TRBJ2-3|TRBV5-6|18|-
CASSLERAGAPSTDTQYF
TGTGCCAGCAGCTTGGAACGCGCGGGGGCGCCTAGCACAGATACGCAGTATTTT
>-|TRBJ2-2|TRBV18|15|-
CASSQDRFNTGELFF
TGTGCCAGCTCACAAGACAGGTTTAACACCGGGGAGCTGTTTTTT
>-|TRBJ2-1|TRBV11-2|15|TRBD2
CASSPRGAGGNEQFF
TGTGCCAGCAGCCCCCGGGGAGCGGGGGGCAATGAGCAGTTCTTC
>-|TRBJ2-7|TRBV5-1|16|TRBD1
CASSRRQGALFYEQYF
TGCGCCAGCAGCAGGAGACAGGGGGCCTTGTTCTACGAGCAGTACTTC
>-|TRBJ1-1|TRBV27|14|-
CASSLTGRNTEAFF
TGTGCCAGCAGTTTAACAGGGAGGAACACTGAAGCTTTCTTT
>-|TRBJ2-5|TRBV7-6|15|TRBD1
CASSLGQGPQETQYF
TGTGCCAGCAGCTTAGGACAGGGGCCCCAAGAGACCCAGTACTTC
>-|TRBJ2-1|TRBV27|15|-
CASSSGTGGYNEQFF
TGTGCCAGCAGTTCCGGGACTGGGGGATACAATGAGCAGTTCTTC